This entry lists 14 T cell receptor beta chains sequenced from one sample in a study of cytomegalovirus exposure and HLA in healthy donors. Primers for the PCR totalled 60 Vbeta and 13 Jbeta. Profiled with immunoSEQ multiplex PCR; TCRdb holds only in-frame clones, not every one. The table includes around 200,000 clones, under 80% detected once. Source material: PBMCs. Receptors were obtained from a man in his forties in good health and CMV-seronegative.

This clone came up a few times. The rearrangement links TRBV4-1 to TRBJ1-1; D unresolved. The length of the CDR3 is 16 residues. CDR1 and CDR2 (germline): MGHRA, YSYEKL. The germline V and J ends were trimmed by 2 bases and 3 bases, with 16 bases remaining between them. The CDR3 DNA follows: TGCGCCAGCAGCCAATTATACCAACAGACGTACACTGAAGCTTTCTTT. It codes for CASSQLYQQTYTEAFF.

The genes are TRBV7-9 and TRBJ2-7; D may be TRBD1 (6 bases). The germline V gene encodes CDR1 SEHNR and CDR2 FQNEAQ (reference sequence). This CDR3 has 15 amino acids. The V gene lost 4 bases and the J gene lost 6 bases, with 19 bases spanning the gap. The CDR3 DNA reads as TGTGCCAGCAGCTCACACCTCAAAACAGGGAGCGAGCAGTACTTC. As protein: CASSSHLKTGSEQYF.

The chain combines TRBV6-4 with TRBJ2-1; D uncertain. Germline V gene data show CDR1 as MRHNA and CDR2 as SNTAGT. The CDR3 has 15 amino acids. V lost 5 bases and J lost 0, with 11 bases in between. Here the CDR3 DNA reads TGTGCCAGCAGTCCCTACCGGAGCTCCTACAATGAGCAGTTCTTC. This codes for CASSPYRSSYNEQFF.

This clone was recorded only once. Its ends do not fully match the called genes, so a read error is possible. V usage is TRBV7-6 and J usage is TRBJ2-5; D is perhaps TRBD1 (5 bases). Germline V gene data show CDR1 as SGHVS and CDR2 as FNYEAQ. CDR3 length: 12 amino acids. This CDR3 is CVSSGAEETQYF. The CDR3 DNA sequence: TGTGTCAGCAGTGGGGCGGAAGAGACCCAGTACTTC.

V usage is TRBV19 and J usage is TRBJ2-3; 9 nucleotides match TRBD2. Looked up from germline, CDR1 is LNHDA and CDR2 is SQIVND (reference sequence). This CDR3 contains 15 residues. Trimming removed 10 bases from V and 1 base from J; junction bases left unmatched: 9. CDR3 sequence reads: CATAGVAGGTDTQYF. CDR3 sequence (DNA): TGTGCCACCGCCGGGGTAGCGGGGGGCACAGATACGCAGTATTTT.

This clone was seen only a few times. The CDR3 region has the DNA TGTGCCAGCAGCTTAGCAGGGAGCCACGAGCAGTACTTC. Protein: CASSLAGSHEQYF. J is TRBJ2-7 and V is TRBV7-2; tentative D call: TRBD2 (5 bases). Germline loops: CDR1 SGHTA, CDR2 FQGNSA. The CDR3 is made up of 13 amino acids. The ends were cut back, 0 bases at V and 5 bases at J, with 8 bases in the middle. The full variable domain, in which reference TRBV7-2 and TRBJ2-7 provide the parts outside the CDR3, is GAGVSQSPSNKVTEKGKDVELRCDPISGHTALYWYRQSLGQGLEFLIYFQGNSAPDKSGLPSDRFSAERTGGSVSTLTIQRTQQEDSAVYLCASSLAGSHEQYFGPGTRLTVT.

The gene calls are TRBV7-2 and TRBJ2-7, with 11 nucleotides matching TRBD2. Trimming cost V 5 bases and J 6 bases; bases outside gene matches: 12. The CDR3 consists of 16 residues. Germline V gene lookup returns CDR1 SGHTA and CDR2 FQGNSA. The CDR3 nucleotides are TGTGCCAGCAGCCCGAATAGCGGGGGGGCTTCTGGCGAGCAGTACTTC. Its protein product is CASSPNSGGASGEQYF.

This sequence joins TRBV2 and TRBJ2-2, with 12 bases that match TRBD2. Germline loops: CDR1 SNHLY, CDR2 FYNNEI. The CDR3 sequence is 15 residues long. V lost 6 bases to trimming and J lost 1 base; unmatched junction nucleotides: 0. DNA of the CDR3: TGTGCCAGCAGGACTAGCGGGGGGAACACCGGGGAGCTGTTTTTT. Residues: CASRTSGGNTGELFF.

The gene calls are TRBV13 and TRBJ2-7, with 12 nucleotides matching TRBD2. The CDR3 length is 15 residues. CDR1 is PRHDT, CDR2 FYEKMQ, per germline (reference sequence). J lost 3 bases, V lost 5 bases, and 5 bases had no gene match. The CDR3 DNA sequence: TGTGCCAGCAGCGAAAGGACTAGCGGGATCTACGAGCAGTACTTC. It translates to CASSERTSGIYEQYF.

The chain joins TRBV9 to TRBJ2-3, with 9 bases fitting TRBD2. This CDR3 is built from 17 residues. The trim removed 3 bases at V and 1 base at J, leaving 9 bases unmatched. Germline-derived CDR1 and CDR2 are SGDLS and YYNGEE. The CDR3 loop is CASSGRGGRAGTDTQYF. Here the CDR3 DNA reads TGTGCCAGCAGCGGTAGGGGCGGGAGGGCCGGCACAGATACGCAGTATTTT.

The gene calls are TRBV9 and TRBJ2-6, with 8 nucleotides matching TRBD2. Trimming cost V 0 bases and J 0 bases; bases outside gene matches: 5. This CDR3 contains 18 residues. Per the germline V gene, CDR1 is SGDLS and CDR2 is YYNGEE. CDR3 loop: CASSVDIAGNSGANVLTF. CDR3 sequence (DNA): TGTGCCAGCAGCGTAGACATAGCGGGAAACTCTGGGGCCAACGTCCTGACTTTC.

In this sample, this clone turned up a few times. The chain has TRBV6-4 and TRBJ2-3; 7 nucleotides match TRBD2. Germline assignment: CDR1 MRHNA and CDR2 SNTAGT. The CDR3 loop spans 14 amino acids. V lost 4 bases and J lost 3; bases outside the gene matches: 4. CDR3 sequence reads: CASSVGGETDTQYF. The CDR3 bases are TGTGCCAGCAGTGTGGGGGGGGAGACAGATACGCAGTATTTT.

Only one count was recorded for this clone. CDR3: CASSLSGRDNEQFF. CDR3 sequence (DNA): TGTGCCAGCAGCTTAAGTGGGAGAGACAATGAGCAGTTCTTC. This chain connects TRBV7-3 to TRBJ2-1; D is possibly TRBD2 (5 bases). This CDR3 comprises 14 residues. CDR1 and CDR2 (germline): SGHTA, FQGTGA. Between the trimmed V and J ends, which lost 1 base and 5 bases, there was a span of 9 bases.

This chain connects TRBV5-1 to TRBJ1-5; possibly TRBD1 for D (6 bases). The CDR3 consists of 15 residues. The germline V gene has CDR1 SGHRS and CDR2 YFSETQ. The V and J ends lost 0 bases and 2 bases respectively, with 9 bases between them. CDR3 residues: CASSLEPGGNQPQHF. CDR3 nucleotides: TGCGCCAGCAGCTTGGAGCCAGGGGGCAATCAGCCCCAGCATTTT. Full variable domain (outside the CDR3, taken from reference TRBV5-1 and TRBJ1-5): KAGVTQTPRYLIKTRGQQVTLSCSPISGHRSVSWYQQTPGQGLQFLFEYFSETQRNKGNFPGRFSGRQFSNSRSEMNVSTLELGDSALYLCASSLEPGGNQPQHFGDGTRLSIL.